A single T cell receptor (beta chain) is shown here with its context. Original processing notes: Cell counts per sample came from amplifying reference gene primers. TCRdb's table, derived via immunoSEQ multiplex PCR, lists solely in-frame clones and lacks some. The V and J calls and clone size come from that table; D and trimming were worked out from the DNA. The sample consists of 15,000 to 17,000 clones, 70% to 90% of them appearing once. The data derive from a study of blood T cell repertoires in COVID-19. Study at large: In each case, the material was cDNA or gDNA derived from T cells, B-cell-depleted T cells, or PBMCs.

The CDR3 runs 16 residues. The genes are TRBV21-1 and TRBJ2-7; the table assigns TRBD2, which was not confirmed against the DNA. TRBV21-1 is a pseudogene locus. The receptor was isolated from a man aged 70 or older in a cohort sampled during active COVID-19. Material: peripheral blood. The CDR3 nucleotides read TGTGCCAGCAGCAAAGAGACGGCTAGCGGGAGTTACGAGCAGTACTTC. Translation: CASSKETASGSYEQYF.